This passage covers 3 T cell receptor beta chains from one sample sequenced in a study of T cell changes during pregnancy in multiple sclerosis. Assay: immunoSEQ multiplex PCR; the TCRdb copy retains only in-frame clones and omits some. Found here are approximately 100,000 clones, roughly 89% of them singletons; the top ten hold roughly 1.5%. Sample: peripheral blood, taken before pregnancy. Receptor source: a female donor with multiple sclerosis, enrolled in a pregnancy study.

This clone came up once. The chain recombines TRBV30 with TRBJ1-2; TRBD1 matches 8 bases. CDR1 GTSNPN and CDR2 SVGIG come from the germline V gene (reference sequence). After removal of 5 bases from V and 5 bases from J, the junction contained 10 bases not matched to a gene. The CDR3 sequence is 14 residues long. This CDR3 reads CAWDPGQGFYGYTF. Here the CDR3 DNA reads TGTGCCTGGGACCCCGGACAGGGTTTTTATGGCTACACCTTC.

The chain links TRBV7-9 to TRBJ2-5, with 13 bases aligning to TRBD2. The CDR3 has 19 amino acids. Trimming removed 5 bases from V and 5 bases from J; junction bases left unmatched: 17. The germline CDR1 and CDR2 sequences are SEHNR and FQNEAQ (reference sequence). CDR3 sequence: CASSPMTSGRRPPRETQYF. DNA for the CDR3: TGTGCCAGCAGCCCAATGACTAGCGGGAGGAGACCCCCCAGGGAGACCCAGTACTTC.

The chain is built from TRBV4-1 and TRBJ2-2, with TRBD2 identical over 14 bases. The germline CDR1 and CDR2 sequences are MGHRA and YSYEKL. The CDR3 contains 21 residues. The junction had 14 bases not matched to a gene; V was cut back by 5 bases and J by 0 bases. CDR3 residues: CASSSGGGLAGVVANTGELFF. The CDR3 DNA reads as TGCGCCAGCAGCTCCGGGGGGGGACTAGCGGGAGTCGTAGCGAACACCGGGGAGCTGTTTTTT.